This TCR beta chain was sequenced for a study of radiotherapy plus CTLA-4 blockade in lung cancer. Study-wide findings and caveats: The study found tumor-derived TCR clones expanded in blood after radiotherapy plus ipilimumab.

This clone was seen just once. Its specificity is unknown. Sequencing used immunoSEQ multiplex PCR; TCRdb keeps in-frame clones, though not all of them. The data show about 70,000 clones, more than 70% seen once. CDR1 and CDR2 from the germline V gene are SGDLS and YYNGEE. CDR3 size: 13 residues. V lost 6 bases and J 9 bases, leaving 13 bases between the germline ends. The TCR comes from a human donor with non-small cell lung cancer whose response to radiotherapy plus ipilimumab could not be evaluated. Some clones in this sample may be carry-over from other donors' samples. This chain connects TRBV9 to TRBJ1-6; D gene ambiguous. The sample in question was peripheral blood, obtained from a patient treated with radiotherapy plus ipilimumab. This CDR3 reads CASTAGESSPLHF. The CDR3 nucleotides read TGTGCCAGCACCGCCGGGGAGAGTTCACCCCTCCACTTT. Full variable domain (remainder filled in from reference TRBV9 and TRBJ1-6): DSGVTQTPKHLITATGQRVTLRCSPRSGDLSVYWYQQSLDQGLQFLIQYYNGEERAKGNILERFSAQQFPDLHSELNLSSLELGDSALYFCASTAGESSPLHFGNGTRLTVT.